The rows below give T cell receptor beta chains drawn from one sample of a study of OX40 agonist ivuxolimab in advanced cancers. TCRdb keeps only in-frame clones here, not all; method: immunoSEQ multiplex PCR. The repertoire has about 72,000 clones, about nine tenths of them found once; the top ten carry more than 0.85%. The sequencing here drew on CD4+ or CD8+ T cells sorted from blood, taken in a trial of the OX40 agonist ivuxolimab. Receptor source: an adult with an advanced solid tumor such as melanoma, head and neck, liver or kidney cancer. The CDR3 runs from the conserved cysteine through the conserved F or W. Each record gives: clone size, V gene, D gene, J gene, CDR3 protein, CDR3 DNA. D genes are given only for firm matches. Size values are once, few and many counts, or a class for expanded clones, and some rows have none.

abundance: NA; v_gene: TRBV18; d_gene: TRBD1; j_gene: TRBJ2-5; CDR3aa: CASSPDRGRKTQYF; CDR3nt: TGTGCCAGCTCACCCGACAGGGGGCGAAAGACCCAGTACTTC
abundance: NA; v_gene: TRBV7-8; d_gene: NA; j_gene: TRBJ1-2; CDR3aa: CASSLVNRVNANYGYTF; CDR3nt: TGTGCCAGCAGCTTAGTAAACAGGGTTAATGCTAACTATGGCTACACCTTC
abundance: NA; v_gene: TRBV19; d_gene: TRBD1; j_gene: TRBJ1-5; CDR3aa: CASRDRGYQPQHF; CDR3nt: TGTGCCAGCCGGGACAGGGGCTATCAGCCCCAGCATTTT
abundance: NA; v_gene: TRBV15; d_gene: TRBD1; j_gene: TRBJ2-6; CDR3aa: CATSHRGPGANVLTF; CDR3nt: TGTGCCACCAGCCACAGGGGGCCTGGGGCCAACGTCCTGACTTTC
abundance: NA; v_gene: TRBV4-1; d_gene: TRBD2; j_gene: TRBJ2-4; CDR3aa: CASSPGLAGGQVKNIQYF; CDR3nt: TGCGCCAGCAGCCCGGGACTAGCGGGGGGGCAGGTCAAAAACATTCAGTACTTC
abundance: NA; v_gene: TRBV6-6; d_gene: NA; j_gene: TRBJ1-5; CDR3aa: CASRKGVSREPQHF; CDR3nt: TGTGCCAGCAGAAAGGGAGTATCGAGGGAGCCCCAGCATTTT
abundance: NA; v_gene: TRBV19; d_gene: TRBD2; j_gene: TRBJ2-5; CDR3aa: CASSLRTSGSIVETQYF; CDR3nt: TGTGCCAGTAGCCTTCGGACTAGCGGGAGTATCGTGGAGACCCAGTACTTC
abundance: NA; v_gene: TRBV6-5; d_gene: TRBD1; j_gene: TRBJ2-7; CDR3aa: CASRPSTGAYEQYF; CDR3nt: TGTGCCAGCAGACCATCGACAGGGGCCTACGAGCAGTACTTC
abundance: NA; v_gene: TRBV30; d_gene: NA; j_gene: TRBJ2-2; CDR3aa: CAWSVQQTGELFF; CDR3nt: TGTGCCTGGAGTGTACAGCAGACCGGGGAGCTGTTTTTT
abundance: NA; v_gene: TRBV27; d_gene: NA; j_gene: TRBJ1-5; CDR3aa: CASSFPFTGSGDQPQHF; CDR3nt: TGTGCCAGCAGTTTCCCCTTTACAGGGAGTGGGGATCAGCCCCAGCATTTT
abundance: NA; v_gene: TRBV7-7; d_gene: TRBD2; j_gene: TRBJ2-5; CDR3aa: CASSLAAAGGTQYF; CDR3nt: TGTGCCAGCAGCTTAGCAGCGGCGGGGGGGACCCAGTACTTC
abundance: few; v_gene: TRBV12-5; d_gene: NA; j_gene: TRBJ2-7; CDR3aa: CASGPRAAYEQYF; CDR3nt: TGTGCTAGTGGTCCCCGGGCAGCCTACGAGCAGTACTTC
abundance: NA; v_gene: TRBV4-2; d_gene: TRBD1; j_gene: TRBJ1-2; CDR3aa: CASSQERDRGFYGYTF; CDR3nt: TGTGCCAGCAGCCAAGAAAGGGACAGGGGGTTTTATGGCTACACCTTC